Shown below are 5 T cell receptor beta chains from a single sample sequenced in a study of T cells in Graves' hyperthyroidism and ophthalmopathy. From RNA transcripts, TCR beta CDR3 regions were amplified. Primed by the HTBI set, a first-round RT-PCR was run on the TCR CDR3. MiXCR, applied by TCRdb to the multiplex PCR reads, yields one record per CDR3 protein. This table has around 690,000 distinct CDR3 sequences, 20% to 25% appearing once. Input material: blood. Every receptor here comes from a man aged 30 to 39 with Graves' ophthalmopathy.

This clonotype has a count of ten or more. The chain couples TRBV5-1 to TRBJ2-7; D is tentatively TRBD1 or TRBD2 (5 bases each). V was pared by 4 bases and J by 2 bases, with 16 bases between. Germline-derived CDR1 and CDR2 are SGHRS and YFSETQ. The CDR3 extends over 15 amino acids. The CDR3 bases are TGCGCCAGCAGCCCTACCGGGACGTACACCTACGAGCAGTACTTC. This translates into CASSPTGTYTYEQYF.

The J gene is TRBJ2-2, the V gene TRBV5-1; TRBD2 agrees at 12 bases. In germline, CDR1 is SGHRS, CDR2 YFSETQ. Losses at the gene ends were 8 bases for V and 1 base for J; bases not matched to a gene: 12. The CDR3 has 18 amino acids. CDR3 sequence reads: CASSTGLAGFVNTGELFF. The CDR3 bases are TGCGCCAGTTCAACGGGACTAGCGGGTTTCGTGAACACCGGGGAGCTGTTTTTT.

This clonotype was seen a handful of times. The chain joins TRBV7-2 to TRBJ2-7; possibly TRBD1 or TRBD2 for D (5 bases each). With 5 bases removed from V and 8 bases from J, the gap between germline ends came to 16 bases. Germline V lookup: CDR1 SGHTA, CDR2 FQGNSA. The CDR3 has 13 amino acids. For the CDR3, the DNA is TGTGCCAGCAGCATTGAGGGGAGTGTCAAGCAGTACTTC. Translated, it gives CASSIEGSVKQYF.

This clonotype was seen only a few times. This sequence joins TRBV5-1 and TRBJ2-4; a weak D match, TRBD1 (6 bases). The CDR3 sequence is 16 residues long. The V gene lost 4 bases and the J gene lost 0 bases, with 14 bases spanning the gap. Germline CDR1 is SGHRS and CDR2 is YFSETQ. This CDR3 is CASSPSQGLAKNIQYF. The CDR3 DNA reads TGCGCCAGCAGCCCCTCACAGGGATTAGCCAAAAACATTCAGTACTTC.

This clonotype has just a few counts. The J gene is TRBJ2-7, the V gene TRBV7-9; no firm D call. This CDR3 is 14 amino acids long. Trimming stripped 5 bases from V and 0 bases from J, with 11 bases between. Germline assignment: CDR1 SEHNR and CDR2 FQNEAQ (reference sequence). The CDR3 spells CASSNEYLSYEQYF. CDR3 sequence (DNA): TGTGCCAGCAGCAACGAGTACCTCTCCTACGAGCAGTACTTC.